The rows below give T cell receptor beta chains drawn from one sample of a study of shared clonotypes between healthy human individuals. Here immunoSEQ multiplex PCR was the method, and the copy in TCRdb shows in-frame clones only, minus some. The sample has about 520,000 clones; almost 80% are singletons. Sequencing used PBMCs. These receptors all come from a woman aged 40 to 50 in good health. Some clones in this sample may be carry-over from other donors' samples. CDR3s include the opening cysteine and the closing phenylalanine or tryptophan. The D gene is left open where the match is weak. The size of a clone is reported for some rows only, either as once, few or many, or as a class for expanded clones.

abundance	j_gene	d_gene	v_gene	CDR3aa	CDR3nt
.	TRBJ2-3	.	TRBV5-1	CASSFGGYRDTDTQYF	TGCGCCAGCAGCTTTGGAGGGTATAGAGACACAGATACGCAGTATTTT
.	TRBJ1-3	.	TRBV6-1	CASSEPTLNTIYF	TGTGCCAGCAGTGAACCCACCCTAAACACCATATATTTT
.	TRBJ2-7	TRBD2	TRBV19	CASRLAGGPNLYEQYF	TGTGCCAGTAGGCTGGCGGGAGGGCCTAATCTCTACGAGCAGTACTTC
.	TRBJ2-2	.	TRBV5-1	CASSLGGGQIGELFF	TGCGCCAGCAGCTTGGGCGGTGGACAAATCGGGGAGCTGTTTTTT
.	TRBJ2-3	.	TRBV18	CASSPSVTDTQYF	TGTGCCAGCTCACCCTCGGTTACAGATACGCAGTATTTT
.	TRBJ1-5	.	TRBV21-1	CASSKASGGAQPQHF	TGTGCCAGCAGCAAAGCCTCAGGGGGCGCTCAGCCCCAGCATTTT
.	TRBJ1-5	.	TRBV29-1	CSVSDSNQPQHF	TGCAGCGTTTCAGATAGCAATCAGCCCCAGCATTTT
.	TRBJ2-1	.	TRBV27	CASSSSGAEGSDEQFF	TGTGCCAGCAGTTCTTCCGGGGCTGAGGGGAGCGATGAGCAGTTCTTC
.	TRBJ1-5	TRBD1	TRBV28	CASRIADRGGNQPQHF	TGTGCCAGCAGGATCGCAGACAGGGGTGGCAATCAGCCCCAGCATTTT
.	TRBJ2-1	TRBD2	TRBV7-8	CASSGTSGYNEQFF	TGTGCCAGCAGCGGGACTAGCGGCTACAATGAGCAGTTCTTC
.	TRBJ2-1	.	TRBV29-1	CSVQGGRETYNEQFF	TGCAGCGTTCAGGGCGGACGGGAGACCTACAATGAGCAGTTCTTC
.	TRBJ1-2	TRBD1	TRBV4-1	CASRRPPGQSGGCTF	TGCGCCAGCAGACGACCCCCGGGACAGTCTGGAGGCTGCACCTTC
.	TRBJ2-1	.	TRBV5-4	CASSLDPGAENEQFF	TGTGCCAGCAGCTTGGATCCAGGGGCGGAAAATGAGCAGTTCTTC
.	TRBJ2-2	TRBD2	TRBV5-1	CASASSGNTGELFF	TGCGCCAGCGCTTCTAGCGGAAACACCGGGGAGCTGTTTTTT
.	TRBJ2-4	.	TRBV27	CASSLLAGVAKNIQYF	TGTGCCAGCAGTTTACTCGCGGGTGTAGCCAAAAACATTCAGTACTTC
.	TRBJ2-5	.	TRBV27	CASSLSRTETQYF	TGTGCCAGCAGTTTGTCACGAACGGAGACCCAGTACTTC
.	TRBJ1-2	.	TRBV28	CASSPPLGQDYGYTF	TGTGCCAGCAGCCCCCCCCTAGGGCAGGATTATGGCTACACCTTC
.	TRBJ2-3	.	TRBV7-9	CASSLFGRGASDTQYF	TGTGCCAGCAGCTTATTTGGGAGAGGGGCGTCAGATACGCAGTATTTT
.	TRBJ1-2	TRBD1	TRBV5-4	CASSLEWTGAYGYTF	TGTGCCAGCAGCTTGGAATGGACAGGAGCCTATGGCTACACCTTC
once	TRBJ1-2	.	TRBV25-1	CASSELGESYGYTF	TGTGCCAGCAGTGAATTAGGCGAAAGCTATGGCTACACCTTC
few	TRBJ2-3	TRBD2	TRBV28	CASSLRLAGTDTQYF	TGTGCCAGCAGTTTACGACTAGCGGGCACAGATACGCAGTATTTT
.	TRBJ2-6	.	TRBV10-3	CAISPREDSGANVLTF	TGTGCCATCAGTCCCCGTGAGGACTCTGGGGCCAACGTCCTGACTTTC
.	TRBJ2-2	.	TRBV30	CAWWRLGYTGELFF	TGTGCCTGGTGGAGGTTGGGGTACACCGGGGAGCTGTTTTTT
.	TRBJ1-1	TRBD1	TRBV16	CASSQNLGQGVTEAFF	TGTGCCAGCAGCCAAAACTTGGGACAGGGGGTCACTGAAGCTTTCTTT
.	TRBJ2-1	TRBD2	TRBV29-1	CSVETSGMSGYNEQFF	TGCAGCGTTGAGACTAGCGGGATGTCGGGCTACAATGAGCAGTTCTTC
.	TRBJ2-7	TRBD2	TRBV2	CASSERLAGDYEQYF	TGTGCCAGCAGTGAAAGGCTAGCGGGAGACTACGAGCAGTACTTC
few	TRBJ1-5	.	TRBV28	CASSFQGNQPQHF	TGTGCCAGCAGTTTCCAGGGGAATCAGCCCCAGCATTTT
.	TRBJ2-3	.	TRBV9	CASSVGGSLLGTDTQYF	TGTGCCAGCAGCGTAGGTGGTAGCTTGCTGGGAACAGATACGCAGTATTTT
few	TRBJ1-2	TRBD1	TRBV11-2	CASSMDRVGYGYTF	TGTGCCAGCAGCATGGACAGGGTGGGCTATGGCTACACCTTC
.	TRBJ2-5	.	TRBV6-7	CASSTYLPGAQYF	TGTGCCAGCAGCACCTACCTACCTGGGGCCCAGTACTTC
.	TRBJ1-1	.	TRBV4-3	CASSRLTGNTEAFF	TGCGCCAGCAGCCGATTGACAGGGAACACTGAAGCTTTCTTT
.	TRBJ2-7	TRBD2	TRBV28	CASSLSGEWEGYEQYF	TGTGCCAGCAGTCTAAGTGGGGAGTGGGAGGGATACGAGCAGTACTTC
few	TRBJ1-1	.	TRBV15	CATSRDPAAEAFF	TGTGCCACCAGCAGAGACCCCGCGGCTGAAGCTTTCTTT
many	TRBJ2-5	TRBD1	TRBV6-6	CASRGQGKETQYF	TGTGCCAGCAGGGGACAGGGGAAAGAGACCCAGTACTTC
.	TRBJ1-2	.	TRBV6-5	CASRPRPSTDYGYTF	TGTGCCAGCAGACCCAGACCCTCCACGGACTATGGCTACACCTTC
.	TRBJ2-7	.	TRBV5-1	CASSRGGRNYEQYF	TGCGCCAGCAGCAGAGGGGGGAGGAATTACGAGCAGTACTTC